This T cell receptor beta chain was recorded in a study of early T cells in non-severe SARS-CoV-2 infection. Attachment of unique molecular identifiers was made to individual cDNA molecules. MiXCR, applied by TCRdb to the 5' RACE reads, yields one record per CDR3 protein. The sample has tens of thousands of distinct CDR3 sequences, approximately 9% seen once. Trimming removed 5 bases at V and 5 bases at J, with 21 bases between. Germline CDR1 and CDR2: SGHAT and FQNNGV. CDR3 size: 16 residues. Study-wide results and caveats: Missing private and CD4 specificities, VDJdb matching favored anti-spike CD8 responses.

This clonotype appeared many times. The target antigen is unknown. The source is an adult who was a healthcare worker with PCR-confirmed SARS-CoV-2 infection or an uninfected control (not recorded which). Sequenced input: whole blood. The chain employs TRBV11-2 and TRBJ1-1; D remains ambiguous. The CDR3 DNA reads TGTGCCAGCAGCCCCCGTATAGGGTTCCGCGAGACTGAAGCTTTCTTT. Translated: CASSPRIGFRETEAFF.